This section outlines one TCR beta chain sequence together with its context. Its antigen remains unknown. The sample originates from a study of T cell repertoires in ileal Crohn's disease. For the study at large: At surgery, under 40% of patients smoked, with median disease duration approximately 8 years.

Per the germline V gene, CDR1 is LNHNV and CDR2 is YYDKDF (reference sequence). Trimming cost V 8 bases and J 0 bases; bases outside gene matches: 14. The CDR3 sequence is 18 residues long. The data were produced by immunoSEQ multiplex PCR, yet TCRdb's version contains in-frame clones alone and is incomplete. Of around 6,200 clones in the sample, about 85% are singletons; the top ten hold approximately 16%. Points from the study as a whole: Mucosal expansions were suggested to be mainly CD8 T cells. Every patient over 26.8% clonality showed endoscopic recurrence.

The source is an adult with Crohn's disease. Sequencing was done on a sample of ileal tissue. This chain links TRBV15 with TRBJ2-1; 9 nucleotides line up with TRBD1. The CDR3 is CATRRGQGILSSYNEQFF. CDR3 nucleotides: TGTGCCACCCGGAGAGGACAGGGGATCCTGAGCTCCTACAATGAGCAGTTCTTC.